Below, 21 T cell receptor beta chains from the same sample are listed, as sequenced in a study of TIL therapy for anti-PD-1-resistant metastatic lung cancer. Stated time point: pre-treatment sample, taken before nivolumab and TIL therapy. This was the immunoSEQ v3 assay. Sequenced by immunoSEQ multiplex PCR; TCRdb stores in-frame clones only, minus some. This sample yields 25,000 to 40,000 clones, of which 74% are seen a single time; under 3.5% belongs to the top ten. The sequenced sample was blood, obtained at baseline. The receptors were sampled from a woman between 30 and 85 years old with non-small cell lung cancer.

The chain couples TRBV21-1 to TRBJ2-5; TRBD2 is the table's D call and was not checked against the DNA. TRBV21-1 is labeled a pseudogene. This CDR3 comprises 15 residues. The CDR3 DNA is TGTGCCAGCAGCAGTAGCGGGAGAAAGGAGGAGACCCAGTACTTC. It translates to CASSSSGRKEETQYF.

The table lists this clone with a few counts. V gene TRBV25-1 combines with J gene TRBJ1-2; D gene unclear. Germline V gene sequence: CDR1 MGHDK, CDR2 SYGVNS. The CDR3 extends over 11 amino acids. The ends were cut back, 4 bases at V and 5 bases at J, with 5 bases in the middle. This CDR3 reads CASSAGYGYTF. The DNA for the CDR3 is TGTGCCAGCAGTGCGGGATATGGCTACACCTTC.

The gene calls are TRBV28 and TRBJ1-5; D remains ambiguous. V was pared by 5 bases and J by 4 bases, with 9 bases between. The CDR3 loop spans 13 amino acids. Germline lookup yields CDR1 MDHEN and CDR2 SYDVKM. For the CDR3, the DNA is TGTGCCAGCAGTGGATCGCGGAATCAGCCCCAGCATTTT. It translates to CASSGSRNQPQHF.

This clone was observed a handful of times. J is TRBJ1-6 and V is TRBV11-3; D is perhaps TRBD1 (5 bases). CDR1 is SGHNT, CDR2 YENEEA, per germline. Between the trimmed V and J ends, which lost 8 bases and 7 bases, there was a span of 27 bases. The CDR3 length is 18 residues. CDR3 residues: CASRPRNVGPVLNSPLHF. CDR3 bases: TGTGCCAGCCGCCCCCGGAATGTGGGGCCGGTCCTGAATTCACCCCTCCACTTT. Variable domain in full (rest from reference TRBV11-3 and TRBJ1-6): EAGVVQSPRYKIIEKKQPVAFWCNPISGHNTLYWYLQNLGQGPELLIRYENEEAVDDSQLPKDRFSAERLKGVDSTLKIQPAELGDSAVYLCASRPRNVGPVLNSPLHFGNGTRLTVT.

The table lists this clone with a few counts. The chain has TRBV2 and TRBJ2-7; D might be TRBD2 (6 bases). The CDR3 has 12 amino acids. Germline V gives CDR1 SNHLY, CDR2 FYNNEI. V was pared by 6 bases and J by 5 bases, with 11 bases between. The CDR3 protein is CASRGDWHEQYF. The CDR3 DNA reads TGTGCCAGCAGGGGGGACTGGCACGAGCAGTACTTC.

The gene calls are TRBV27 and TRBJ2-1; tentative D call: TRBD2 (5 bases). Looked up from germline, CDR1 is MNHEY and CDR2 is SMNVEV (reference sequence). The CDR3 totals 12 residues. The germline V and J ends were trimmed by 1 base and 10 bases, with 8 bases remaining between them. The DNA of the CDR3 is TGTGCCAGCAGTTTATTCCCGGGAGAGCAGTTCTTC. This translates into CASSLFPGEQFF.

The genes are TRBV6-6 and TRBJ2-7; D gene unclear. CDR3 length: 15 residues. The V end was cut by 4 bases, the J end by 1 base, with 14 bases between. Germline V gene lookup returns CDR1 MNHNY and CDR2 SVGAGI (reference sequence). The CDR3 bases are TGTGCCAGCAGTTCCCCGACCCTTTCTTCCTACGAGCAGTACTTC. This gives the protein CASSSPTLSSYEQYF.

The genes are TRBV29-1 and TRBJ1-2; possible D gene TRBD1, 5 bases. The V gene's germline CDR1 is SQVTM and CDR2 ANQGSEA. The CDR3 extends over 12 amino acids. Trimming took 4 bases from V and 7 from J, leaving 13 bases between them. CDR3 in amino acids: CSVVGGMFGYTF. CDR3 coding DNA: TGCAGCGTTGTTGGGGGAATGTTTGGCTACACCTTC.

V gene TRBV29-1 combines with J gene TRBJ2-3; no clear D. The CDR3 contains 12 residues. Germline V gene sequence: CDR1 SQVTM, CDR2 ANQGSEA. Trimming shortened V by 5 bases and J by 6 bases, and 12 bases separated the two germline ends. In nucleotides, the CDR3 is TGCAGCGTTAGGATAACGGTGGATACGCAGTATTTT. Translating gives CSVRITVDTQYF.

DNA for the CDR3: TGTGCCAGCAGTTACTCGAGGCAAGAGACCCAGTACTTC. This gives the protein CASSYSRQETQYF. The V and J genes are TRBV6-5 and TRBJ2-5; D ambiguous. The CDR3 extends over 13 amino acids. V shed 0 bases and J shed 2 bases, with 4 bases lying between them. Germline V gives CDR1 MNHEY, CDR2 SVGAGI.

The chain is built from TRBV19 and TRBJ1-2, with D unclear. V lost 7 bases, J lost 4 bases, and 7 bases lay in between. The CDR3 length is 11 residues. CDR1 is LNHDA, CDR2 SQIVND, per germline (reference sequence). The CDR3 coding sequence is TGTGCCAGTAAGACGGGCTATGGCTACACCTTC. Its translation is CASKTGYGYTF. Combining the CDR3 with reference TRBV19 and TRBJ1-2 gives the whole variable domain DGGITQSPKYLFRKEGQNVTLSCEQNLNHDAMYWYRQDPGQGLRLIYYSQIVNDFQKGDIAEGYSVSREKKESFPLTVTSAQKNPTAFYLCASKTGYGYTFGSGTRLTVV.

The CDR3 reads CATSRGAGGINEQFF. CDR3 nucleotides: TGTGCCACCAGCAGAGGAGCGGGAGGAATAAATGAGCAGTTCTTC. The chain has TRBV15 and TRBJ2-1, with 9 bases aligning to TRBD2. The CDR3 totals 15 residues. V trimming: 1 base; J trimming: 7 bases; junction bases outside the gene matches: 5. CDR1 is LNHNV, CDR2 YYDKDF, per germline (reference sequence).

V usage is TRBV2 and J usage is TRBJ2-7; 12 nucleotides match TRBD1. This CDR3 is 15 amino acids long. The germline V gene encodes CDR1 SNHLY and CDR2 FYNNEI. Trimming cost V 7 bases and J 1 base; bases outside gene matches: 5. CDR3 amino acids: CASNRDRGRSYEQYF. Here the CDR3 DNA reads TGTGCCAGCAATCGGGACAGGGGGCGTTCCTACGAGCAGTACTTC. The whole variable domain, remainder taken from reference TRBV2 and TRBJ2-7, is EPEVTQTPSHQVTQMGQEVILRCVPISNHLYFYWYRQILGQKVEFLVSFYNNEISEKSEIFDDQFSVERPDGSNFTLKIRSTKLEDSAMYFCASNRDRGRSYEQYFGPGTRLTVT.

The chain combines TRBV27 with TRBJ2-3; possibly TRBD2 for D (5 bases). The germline gives CDR1 MNHEY, CDR2 SMNVEV (reference sequence). V lost 2 bases, J lost 9 bases, and 15 bases lay in between. This CDR3 is built from 14 residues. The chain's CDR3 is CASSLVGLTGTQYF. The CDR3 region has the DNA TGTGCCAGCAGTTTAGTTGGCCTGACGGGGACGCAGTATTTT.

The chain recombines TRBV18 with TRBJ2-3, with 7 bases lining up with TRBD1. This CDR3 has 15 residues. J was trimmed by 1 base and V by 3 bases; bases with no gene match: 4. CDR1 is KGHSH and CDR2 is LQKENI in the germline V gene. The CDR3 sequence is CASSPPTGGTDTQYF. The CDR3, as DNA: TGTGCCAGCTCACCTCCCACAGGGGGCACAGATACGCAGTATTTT.

The rearrangement joins TRBV5-4 to TRBJ1-2; D gene unclear. CDR1 and CDR2 from the germline V gene are SGHNT and YYREEE (reference sequence). V dropped 3 bases and J dropped 8 bases, with 11 bases sitting between them. This CDR3 is built from 12 residues. The CDR3 DNA sequence: TGTGCCAGCAGCTCACGAGGTACGGGCTACACCTTC. It encodes CASSSRGTGYTF.

This clone turned up a few times. This chain joins TRBV30 and TRBJ1-1, with a weak D call TRBD1 (5 bases). Germline values: CDR1 GTSNPN, CDR2 SVGIG (reference sequence). Trimming removed 0 bases from V and 0 bases from J, with 11 bases in between. The length of the CDR3 is 15 residues. CDR3 protein: CAWSVPGTMNTEAFF. The CDR3 DNA reads as TGTGCCTGGAGTGTACCAGGGACCATGAACACTGAAGCTTTCTTT.

The CDR3 nucleotides are TGTGCCTGGAGCCGAGTAGCGTTGAACACTGAAGCTTTCTTT. Translating gives CAWSRVALNTEAFF. V is TRBV30 and J is TRBJ1-1, with D hard to call. The CDR3 extends over 14 amino acids. The V and J ends lost 3 bases and 0 bases respectively, with 11 bases between them. The germline gives CDR1 GTSNPN, CDR2 SVGIG (reference sequence).

This chain joins TRBV13 and TRBJ2-7; 10 bases are a match to TRBD2. Germline trimming cut 3 bases from V and 1 base from J; bases unmatched to any gene: 6. The CDR3 has 16 amino acids. Per germline, CDR1 PRHDT and CDR2 FYEKMQ (reference sequence). The CDR3 protein is CASSFGSGRRSYEQYF. DNA of the CDR3: TGTGCCAGCAGCTTTGGTAGCGGGAGGAGGTCCTACGAGCAGTACTTC.

The chain is built from TRBV27 and TRBJ2-6, with D tentatively TRBD1 (6 bases). Trimming took 7 bases from V and 1 from J, leaving 8 bases between them. Per germline, CDR1 MNHEY and CDR2 SMNVEV (reference sequence). The CDR3 is 14 residues long. CDR3 sequence reads: CASNRESGANVLTF. The CDR3 DNA sequence: TGTGCCAGCAACAGGGAATCTGGGGCCAACGTCCTGACTTTC.

The V call is TRBV6-5, the J call TRBJ1-1; a weak D match, TRBD1 (6 bases). The germline gives CDR1 MNHEY, CDR2 SVGAGI. The CDR3 sequence is 13 residues long. V was cut by 6 bases and J by 7 bases, with 15 bases left in between. The CDR3 reads CASSRTGSREAFF. The CDR3 nucleotides are TGTGCCAGCAGCCGAACAGGGAGTCGTGAAGCTTTCTTT.